These 23 T cell receptor beta chains originate from one sample sequenced in a study of graft-versus-host responses after intestinal transplantation. These receptors lack a known antigen. Here immunoSEQ multiplex PCR was the method, and the copy in TCRdb shows in-frame clones only, minus some. This table holds 89,000 or so clones, about four fifths found once. Sequenced here: unstimulated CD4+ T cells sorted from spleen or lymph node cells, sampled before intestinal transplant. These receptors were taken from a human donor who received an intestinal transplant.

This rearrangement joins TRBV9 to TRBJ2-1; D gene ambiguous. CDR3 length equals 14 residues. Per germline, CDR1 SGDLS and CDR2 YYNGEE. Trimming removed 3 bases from V and 0 bases from J, with 7 bases in between. The CDR3 sequence: CASSEPGSYNEQFF. The CDR3 bases are TGTGCCAGCAGCGAGCCGGGCTCCTACAATGAGCAGTTCTTC.

The V gene is TRBV7-9, the J gene TRBJ1-6, with 7 bases identical to TRBD1. The V gene end was trimmed by 3 bases and the J gene end by 7 bases; junction bases not matched to a gene: 3. There are 14 residues in the CDR3. From germline, CDR1 is SEHNR and CDR2 FQNEAQ (reference sequence). The CDR3 DNA sequence: TGTGCCAGCAGCTTTGGGACAGCCAATTCACCCCTCCACTTT. It encodes CASSFGTANSPLHF.

The chain links TRBV4-1 to TRBJ2-7; 7 nucleotides agree with TRBD1. This CDR3 comprises 15 residues. Germline values: CDR1 MGHRA, CDR2 YSYEKL. J was trimmed by 0 bases and V by 1 base; bases with no gene match: 3. The CDR3 here is CASSQVGTASYEQYF. The DNA of the CDR3 is TGCGCCAGCAGCCAAGTAGGGACAGCCTCCTACGAGCAGTACTTC.

The chain has TRBV18 and TRBJ2-1, with no clear D. CDR3 length: 13 amino acids. Germline V gene sequence: CDR1 KGHSH, CDR2 LQKENI. Trimming stripped 0 bases from V and 6 bases from J, with 6 bases between. As DNA, the CDR3 is TGTGCCAGCTCACCACCGGAGTTCAATGAGCAGTTCTTC. This translates into CASSPPEFNEQFF.

The CDR3 is CASSLSRQETQYF. The CDR3 DNA follows: TGTGCCAGCAGCTTGTCGCGGCAAGAGACCCAGTACTTC. This chain joins TRBV7-6 and TRBJ2-5; no firm D call. Germline CDR1 is SGHVS and CDR2 is FNYEAQ. V lost 3 bases and J lost 2, with 7 bases in between. The CDR3 totals 13 residues.

V gene TRBV7-2 combines with J gene TRBJ2-7; a possible D gene is TRBD1 (5 bases). The germline V and J ends were trimmed by 2 bases and 0 bases, with 8 bases remaining between them. The V gene's germline CDR1 is SGHTA and CDR2 FQGNSA. The CDR3 is 14 residues long. The CDR3 spells CASSLQGSSYEQYF. CDR3 nucleotide sequence: TGTGCCAGCAGCTTACAGGGTAGCTCCTACGAGCAGTACTTC. Together with reference TRBV7-2 and TRBJ2-7, the CDR3 gives the full variable domain: GAGVSQSPSNKVTEKGKDVELRCDPISGHTALYWYRQSLGQGLEFLIYFQGNSAPDKSGLPSDRFSAERTGGSVSTLTIQRTQQEDSAVYLCASSLQGSSYEQYFGPGTRLTVT.

The J gene is TRBJ2-3, the V gene TRBV7-2; D gene unclear. The V gene's germline CDR1 is SGHTA and CDR2 FQGNSA. This CDR3 comprises 13 residues. V was pared by 0 bases and J by 6 bases, with 7 bases between. The CDR3 sequence: CASSLAIGDTQYF. In nucleotides, the CDR3 is TGTGCCAGCAGCTTAGCGATCGGGGATACGCAGTATTTT.

Only one count was recorded for this clone. The chain has TRBV27 and TRBJ2-5, with TRBD2 matching over 14 bases. TRBJ2-7 matches the DNA end more closely, so the J call is doubtful. The CDR3 spans 18 residues. Germline CDR1 is MNHEY and CDR2 is SMNVEV (reference sequence). The CDR3 DNA follows: TGTGCCAGCAGTTTATCCGGACTAGCGGGGGGTAAATCTTACGAGCAGTACTTC. Its protein is CASSLSGLAGGKSYEQYF.

The chain is built from TRBV28 and TRBJ2-6; possibly TRBD1 for D (6 bases). Germline V gene lookup returns CDR1 MDHEN and CDR2 SYDVKM. The CDR3 has 16 residues. The ends were cut back, 0 bases at V and 1 base at J, with 7 bases in the middle. CDR3 in amino acids: CASSLWTGSGANVLTF. CDR3 in DNA: TGTGCCAGCAGTTTATGGACAGGTTCTGGGGCCAACGTCCTGACTTTC.

The chain uses TRBV6-5 and TRBJ1-6, with D hard to call. Trimming removed 0 bases at V and 6 bases at J, with 9 bases between. In germline, CDR1 is MNHEY, CDR2 SVGAGI. This CDR3 is 15 amino acids long. The CDR3 is CASSYSQISNSPLHF. The CDR3 DNA reads TGTGCCAGCAGTTACTCCCAGATAAGTAATTCACCCCTCCACTTT.

This chain links TRBV14 with TRBJ2-7; tentatively, D is TRBD1 (5 bases). Germline assignment: CDR1 SGHDN and CDR2 FVKESK. The CDR3 covers 12 residues. V was pared by 4 bases and J by 3 bases, with 7 bases between. CDR3 nucleotide sequence: TGTGCCAGCAGCCCCACAGGCTACGAGCAGTACTTC. Its protein product is CASSPTGYEQYF.

The chain combines TRBV9 with TRBJ2-1; 9 bases align to TRBD2. J was trimmed by 2 bases and V by 0 bases; bases with no gene match: 6. CDR1 and CDR2 (germline): SGDLS, YYNGEE. The CDR3 has 17 amino acids. The CDR3 DNA reads as TGTGCCAGCAGCGTAGCTCAGCGGGAGGTGACCTACAATGAGCAGTTCTTC. Residues: CASSVAQREVTYNEQFF.

This clone was detected a few times. This sample also contains other DNA sequences that code for the same CDR3. This chain joins TRBV28 and TRBJ2-7, with 7 bases identical to TRBD1. CDR3 length: 13 residues. The V and J ends lost 7 bases and 0 bases, in that order; junction bases with no gene match: 3. Germline CDR1 MDHEN, CDR2 SYDVKM. CDR3 region: CASTRDSSYEQYF. CDR3 bases: TGTGCCAGCACACGGGACAGCTCCTACGAGCAGTACTTC.

The chain links TRBV5-8 to TRBJ2-6, with D perhaps TRBD1 (5 bases). In germline, CDR1 is SGHTS, CDR2 YDEGEE. There are 14 residues in the CDR3. Trimming removed 2 bases from V and 3 bases from J, with 6 bases in between. CDR3 DNA sequence: TGTGCCAGCAGCTTTAGGGGTGGGGCCAACGTCCTGACTTTC. Translating it yields CASSFRGGANVLTF.

This rearrangement joins TRBV29-1 to TRBJ1-5; 9 positions agree with TRBD1. The CDR3 is 13 amino acids. CDR1 and CDR2 (germline): SQVTM, ANQGSEA. With 6 bases clipped from V and 7 bases from J, the junction kept 7 bases outside the gene matches. CDR3 in DNA: TGCAGCGTGTCACAGGGGGCCCGGCAGCCCCAGCATTTT. Its protein product is CSVSQGARQPQHF. Based on the CDR3 plus reference TRBV29-1 and TRBJ1-5, the full variable domain is SAVISQKPSRDICQRGTSLTIQCQVDSQVTMMFWYRQQPGQSLTLIATANQGSEATYESGFVIDKFPISRPNLTFSTLTVSNMSPEDSSIYLCSVSQGARQPQHFGDGTRLSIL.

The rearrangement joins TRBV5-6 to TRBJ1-3; TRBD1 is a possible D gene (5 bases). The CDR3 is made up of 15 amino acids. Germline V gives CDR1 SGHDT, CDR2 YYEEEE. Trimming cost V 0 bases and J 2 bases, with 9 bases left between them. As DNA, the CDR3 is TGTGCCAGCAGCTTGGGCAGGGCTCCTGGAAACACCATATATTTT. Protein sequence: CASSLGRAPGNTIYF.

The chain combines TRBV5-6 with TRBJ2-2; unclear D gene. The germline V gene encodes CDR1 SGHDT and CDR2 YYEEEE. The CDR3 has 12 amino acids. V was pared by 2 bases and J by 6 bases, with 5 bases between. CDR3 in DNA: TGTGCCAGCAGCTTAACAGCCGGGGAGCTGTTTTTT. Protein: CASSLTAGELFF.

This chain uses TRBV18 with TRBJ1-5; TRBD1 agrees at 8 bases. Germline V gene data show CDR1 as KGHSH and CDR2 as LQKENI. This CDR3 has 13 amino acids. With 8 bases clipped from V and 3 bases from J, the junction kept 3 bases outside the gene matches. CDR3 nucleotides: TGTGCCAGCCAGGGACAGGTCAATCAGCCCCAGCATTTT. It translates to CASQGQVNQPQHF.

This clone was observed a handful of times. The V call is TRBV6-6, the J call TRBJ2-7; TRBD2 matches at 10 bases. Unmatched junction bases numbered 6, after V lost 6 bases and J lost 7 bases. The CDR3 consists of 13 residues. The germline CDR1 and CDR2 sequences are MNHNY and SVGAGI (reference sequence). For the CDR3, the DNA is TGTGCCAGCAGGACGGGACTAGCGAATGAGCAGTACTTC. It is translated as CASRTGLANEQYF.

This chain connects TRBV7-2 to TRBJ1-2; 7 bases map to TRBD1. With 6 bases clipped from V and 4 bases from J, the junction kept 11 bases outside the gene matches. This CDR3 has 15 residues. In germline, CDR1 is SGHTA, CDR2 FQGNSA. CDR3 region: CASSPYAGGGYGYTF. CDR3 nucleotide sequence: TGTGCCAGCAGTCCTTATGCAGGGGGAGGCTATGGCTACACCTTC.

The chain combines TRBV19 with TRBJ2-2; 9 nucleotides match TRBD1. Germline values: CDR1 LNHDA, CDR2 SQIVND (reference sequence). This CDR3 has 16 amino acids. The J segment lost 3 bases and the V segment lost 5 bases, leaving 7 bases of the junction unmatched. The CDR3 DNA reads as TGTGCCAGTAGTCCCCAGGACAGGGGATACACCGGGGAGCTGTTTTTT. This sequence encodes CASSPQDRGYTGELFF.

The gene calls are TRBV18 and TRBJ2-3, with 9 nucleotides matching TRBD1. Germline V gene sequence: CDR1 KGHSH, CDR2 LQKENI. After removal of 6 bases from V and 3 bases from J, the junction contained 7 bases not matched to a gene. The CDR3 extends over 15 amino acids. The CDR3 DNA sequence: TGTGCCAGCTCCCAAAACAGGGGGCGTACAGATACGCAGTATTTT. It is translated as CASSQNRGRTDTQYF.

The V and J genes are TRBV5-1 and TRBJ2-3, with TRBD2 matching 12 bases. The germline gives CDR1 SGHRS, CDR2 YFSETQ. The CDR3 totals 16 residues. After removal of 3 bases from V and 0 bases from J, the junction contained 2 bases not matched to a gene. The CDR3 DNA sequence: TGCGCCAGCAGCTCCGGGACTAGCGGGAGCACAGATACGCAGTATTTT. Translating it yields CASSSGTSGSTDTQYF.